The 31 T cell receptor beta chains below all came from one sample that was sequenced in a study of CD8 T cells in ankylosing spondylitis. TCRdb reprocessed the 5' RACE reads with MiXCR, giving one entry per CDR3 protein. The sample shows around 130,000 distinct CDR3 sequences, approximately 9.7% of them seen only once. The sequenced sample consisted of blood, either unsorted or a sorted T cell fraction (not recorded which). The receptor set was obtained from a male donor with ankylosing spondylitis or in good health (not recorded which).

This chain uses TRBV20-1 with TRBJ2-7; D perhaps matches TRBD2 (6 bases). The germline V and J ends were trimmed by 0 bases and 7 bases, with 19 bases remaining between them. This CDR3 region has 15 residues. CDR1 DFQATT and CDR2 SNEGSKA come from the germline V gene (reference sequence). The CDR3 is CSARDSFGSGGEQYF. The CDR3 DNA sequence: TGCAGTGCTAGAGATTCCTTCGGGAGCGGAGGGGAGCAGTACTTC.

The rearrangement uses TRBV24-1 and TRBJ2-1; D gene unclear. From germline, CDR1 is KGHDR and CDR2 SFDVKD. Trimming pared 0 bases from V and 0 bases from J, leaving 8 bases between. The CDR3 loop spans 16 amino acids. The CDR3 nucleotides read TGTGCCACCAGTGATTTGCGCGGAAGCTCCTACAATGAGCAGTTCTTC. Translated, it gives CATSDLRGSSYNEQFF.

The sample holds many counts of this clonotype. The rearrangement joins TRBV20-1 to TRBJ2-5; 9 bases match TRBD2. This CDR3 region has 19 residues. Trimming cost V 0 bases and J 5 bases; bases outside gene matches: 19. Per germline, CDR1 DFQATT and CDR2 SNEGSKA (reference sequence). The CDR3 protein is CSARDLTARREREAETQYF. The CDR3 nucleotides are TGCAGTGCTAGAGATCTAACCGCGAGGAGGGAGCGGGAGGCTGAGACCCAGTACTTC.

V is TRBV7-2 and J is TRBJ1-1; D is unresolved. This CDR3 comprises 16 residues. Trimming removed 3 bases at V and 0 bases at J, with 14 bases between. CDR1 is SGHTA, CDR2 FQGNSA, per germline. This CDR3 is CASSFGPRGLNTEAFF. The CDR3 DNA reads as TGTGCCAGCAGCTTCGGCCCCAGAGGTCTGAACACTGAAGCTTTCTTT.

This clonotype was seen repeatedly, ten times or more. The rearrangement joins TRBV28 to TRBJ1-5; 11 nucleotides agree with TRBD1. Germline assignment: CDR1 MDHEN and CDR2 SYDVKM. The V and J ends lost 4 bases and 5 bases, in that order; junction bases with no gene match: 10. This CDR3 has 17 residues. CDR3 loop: CASSSYGQGADDQPQHF. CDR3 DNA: TGTGCCAGCAGTTCCTACGGACAGGGGGCTGATGATCAGCCCCAGCATTTT.

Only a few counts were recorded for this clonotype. This CDR3 reads CASSLVALLLPSSYNEQFF. The CDR3 DNA sequence: TGTGCCAGCAGTTTGGTAGCGCTTCTCCTCCCCAGCTCCTACAATGAGCAGTTCTTC. The chain recombines TRBV6-2 or TRBV6-3 with TRBJ2-1, with D possibly being TRBD2 (5 bases). The V end lost 4 bases, the J end lost 0 bases, and 22 bases lay between the germline ends. Germline loops: CDR1 MNHEY, CDR2 SVGEGT. This CDR3 contains 19 residues.

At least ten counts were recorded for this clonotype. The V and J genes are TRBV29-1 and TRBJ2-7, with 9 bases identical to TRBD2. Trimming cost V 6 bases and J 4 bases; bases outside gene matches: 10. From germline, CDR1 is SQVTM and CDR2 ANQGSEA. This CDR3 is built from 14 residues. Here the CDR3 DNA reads TGCAGCGTCCGGGGGAGTAGCGGGAGTTACGAGCAGTACTTC. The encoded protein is CSVRGSSGSYEQYF.

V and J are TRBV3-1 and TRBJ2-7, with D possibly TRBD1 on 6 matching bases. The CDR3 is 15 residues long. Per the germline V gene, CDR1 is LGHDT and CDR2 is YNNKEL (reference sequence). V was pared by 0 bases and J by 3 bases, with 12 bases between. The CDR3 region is CASSQDATGSYEQYF. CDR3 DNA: TGTGCCAGCAGCCAAGACGCGACAGGAAGCTACGAGCAGTACTTC.

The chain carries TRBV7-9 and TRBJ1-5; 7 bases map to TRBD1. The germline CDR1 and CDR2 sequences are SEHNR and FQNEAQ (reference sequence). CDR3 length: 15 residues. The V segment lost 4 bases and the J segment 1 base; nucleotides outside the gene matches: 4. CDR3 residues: CASSSGTASNQPQHF. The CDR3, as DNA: TGTGCCAGCAGCTCCGGGACAGCCAGCAATCAGCCCCAGCATTTT.

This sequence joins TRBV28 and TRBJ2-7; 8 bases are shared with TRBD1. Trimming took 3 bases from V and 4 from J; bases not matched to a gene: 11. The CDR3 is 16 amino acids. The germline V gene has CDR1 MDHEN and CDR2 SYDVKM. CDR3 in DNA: TGTGCCAGCAGTTTTTCCCTGGGACAGGTCGAATACGAGCAGTACTTC. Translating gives CASSFSLGQVEYEQYF.

The CDR3 reads CASSPGTEVGEQFF. CDR3 DNA: TGTGCCAGCTCACCAGGGACGGAGGTCGGTGAGCAGTTCTTC. The V and J genes are TRBV18 and TRBJ2-1; D is perhaps TRBD1 or TRBD2 (5 bases each). The CDR3 is 14 residues long. Germline V gene data show CDR1 as KGHSH and CDR2 as LQKENI. V shed 2 bases and J shed 9 bases, with 14 bases lying between them.

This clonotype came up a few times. CDR3 bases: TGTGCCAGCAGTATAAATGGGGGGGGTCAAAATGAGCAGTTCTTC. This gives the protein CASSINGGGQNEQFF. This rearrangement joins TRBV7-3 to TRBJ2-1, with 7 bases aligning to TRBD2. V gave up 6 bases and J gave up 7 bases; unmatched junction bases: 12. The CDR3 is made up of 15 amino acids. From germline, CDR1 is SGHTA and CDR2 FQGTGA.

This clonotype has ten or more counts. CDR3 residues: CASSFEGAMQPQHF. CDR3 nucleotide sequence: TGTGCCAGCAGTTTCGAGGGGGCGATGCAGCCCCAGCATTTT. The V call is TRBV12-3 or TRBV12-4, the J call TRBJ1-5; 7 positions match TRBD1. This CDR3 has 14 amino acids. V was pared by 3 bases and J by 7 bases, with 6 bases of the junction left unmatched.

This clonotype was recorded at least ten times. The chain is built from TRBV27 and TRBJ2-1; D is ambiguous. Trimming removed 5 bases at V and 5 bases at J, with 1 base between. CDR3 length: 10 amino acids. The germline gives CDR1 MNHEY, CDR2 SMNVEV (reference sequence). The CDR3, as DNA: TGTGCCAGCAGTGACAATGAGCAGTTCTTC. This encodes CASSDNEQFF.

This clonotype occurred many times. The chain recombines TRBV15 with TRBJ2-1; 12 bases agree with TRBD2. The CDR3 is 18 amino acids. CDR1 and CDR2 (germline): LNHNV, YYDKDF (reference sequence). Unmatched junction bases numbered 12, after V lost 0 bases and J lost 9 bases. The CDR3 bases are TGTGCCACCAGCAGAGATACGTACCTAGCGGGAGGGTCCCCTGAGCAGTTCTTC. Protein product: CATSRDTYLAGGSPEQFF.

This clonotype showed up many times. DNA of the CDR3: TGCAGCGTTCGAAGGGGGCTGGACTATGGCTACACCTTC. As protein: CSVRRGLDYGYTF. The rearrangement links TRBV29-1 to TRBJ1-2; 7 bases map to TRBD1. V gave up 5 bases and J gave up 3 bases; unmatched junction bases: 6. CDR1 SQVTM and CDR2 ANQGSEA come from the germline V gene. The CDR3 runs 13 residues.

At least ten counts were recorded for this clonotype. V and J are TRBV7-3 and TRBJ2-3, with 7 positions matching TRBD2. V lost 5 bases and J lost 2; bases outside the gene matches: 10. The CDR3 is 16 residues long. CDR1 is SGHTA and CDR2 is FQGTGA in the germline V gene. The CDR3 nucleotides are TGTGCCAGCAGCGAACTCCTAGCGGCCCCCACAGATACGCAGTATTTT. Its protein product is CASSELLAAPTDTQYF.

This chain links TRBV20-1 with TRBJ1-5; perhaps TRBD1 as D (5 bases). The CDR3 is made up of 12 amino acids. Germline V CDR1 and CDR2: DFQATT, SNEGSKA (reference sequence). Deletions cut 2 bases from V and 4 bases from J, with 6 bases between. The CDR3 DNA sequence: TGCAGTGCTAGATGGACAAATCAGCCCCAGCATTTT. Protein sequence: CSARWTNQPQHF.

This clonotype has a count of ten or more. Written as DNA, the CDR3 is TGCGCCAGCAGCTTGCAGGCCCAAGAGACCCAGTACTTC. This sequence encodes CASSLQAQETQYF. This sequence joins TRBV5-1 and TRBJ2-5; D call uncertain. CDR1 and CDR2 from the germline V gene are SGHRS and YFSETQ. Trimming cost V 1 base and J 1 base, with 5 bases left between them. The CDR3 has 13 residues.

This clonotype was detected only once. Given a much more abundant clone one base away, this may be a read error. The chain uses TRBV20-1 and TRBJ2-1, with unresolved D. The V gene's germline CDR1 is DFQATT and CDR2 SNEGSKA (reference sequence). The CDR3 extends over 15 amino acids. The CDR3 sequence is CCARDAAKTYNEQFF. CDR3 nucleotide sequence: TGCTGTGCTAGAGACGCAGCCAAAACCTACAATGAGCAGTTCTTC.

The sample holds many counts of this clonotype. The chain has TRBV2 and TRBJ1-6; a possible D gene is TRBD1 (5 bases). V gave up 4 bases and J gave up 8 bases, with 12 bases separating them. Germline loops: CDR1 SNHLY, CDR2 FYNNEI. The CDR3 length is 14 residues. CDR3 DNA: TGTGCCAGCAGTGGGTTGACAGCAGATTCACCCCTCCACTTT. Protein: CASSGLTADSPLHF. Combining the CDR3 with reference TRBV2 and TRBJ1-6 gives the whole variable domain EPEVTQTPSHQVTQMGQEVILRCVPISNHLYFYWYRQILGQKVEFLVSFYNNEISEKSEIFDDQFSVERPDGSNFTLKIRSTKLEDSAMYFCASSGLTADSPLHFGNGTRLTVT.

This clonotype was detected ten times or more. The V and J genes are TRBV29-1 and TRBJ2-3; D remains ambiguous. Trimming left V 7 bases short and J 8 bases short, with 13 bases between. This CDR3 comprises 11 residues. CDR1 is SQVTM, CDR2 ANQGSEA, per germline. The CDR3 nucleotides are TGCAGCGCCCTGGACGGATTTACGCAGTATTTT. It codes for CSALDGFTQYF.

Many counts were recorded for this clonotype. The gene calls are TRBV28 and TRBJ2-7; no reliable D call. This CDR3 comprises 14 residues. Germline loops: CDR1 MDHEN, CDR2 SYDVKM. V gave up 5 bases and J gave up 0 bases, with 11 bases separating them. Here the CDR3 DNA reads TGTGCCAGCAGTCGACACCGCAGCTCCTACGAGCAGTACTTC. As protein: CASSRHRSSYEQYF.

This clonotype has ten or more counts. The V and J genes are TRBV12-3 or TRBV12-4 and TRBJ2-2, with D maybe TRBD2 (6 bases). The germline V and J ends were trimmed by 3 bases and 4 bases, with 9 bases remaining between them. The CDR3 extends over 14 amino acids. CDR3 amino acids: CASSFRGGTGELFF. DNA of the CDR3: TGTGCCAGCAGTTTCCGGGGAGGCACCGGGGAGCTGTTTTTT.

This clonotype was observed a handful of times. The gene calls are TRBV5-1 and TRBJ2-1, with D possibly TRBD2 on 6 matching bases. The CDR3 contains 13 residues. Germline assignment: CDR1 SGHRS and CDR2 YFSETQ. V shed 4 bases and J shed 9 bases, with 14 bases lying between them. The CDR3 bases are TGCGCCAGCAGCCGTAAAGCGGGTGGTGAGCAGTTCTTC. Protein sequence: CASSRKAGGEQFF.

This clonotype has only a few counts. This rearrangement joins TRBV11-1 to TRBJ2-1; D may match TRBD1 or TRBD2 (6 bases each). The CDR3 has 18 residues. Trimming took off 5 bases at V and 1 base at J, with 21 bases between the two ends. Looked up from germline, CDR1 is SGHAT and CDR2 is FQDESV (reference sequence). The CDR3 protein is CASSPPYGGDKSYNEQFF. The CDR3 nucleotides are TGTGCCAGCAGCCCCCCATACGGAGGGGACAAGTCCTACAATGAGCAGTTCTTC.

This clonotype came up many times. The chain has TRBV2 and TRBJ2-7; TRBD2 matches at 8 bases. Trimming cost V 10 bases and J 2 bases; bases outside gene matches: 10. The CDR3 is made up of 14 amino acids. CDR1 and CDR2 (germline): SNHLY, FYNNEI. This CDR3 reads CATRGGTRTYEQYF. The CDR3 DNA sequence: TGTGCCACCAGGGGAGGGACTAGAACCTACGAGCAGTACTTC.

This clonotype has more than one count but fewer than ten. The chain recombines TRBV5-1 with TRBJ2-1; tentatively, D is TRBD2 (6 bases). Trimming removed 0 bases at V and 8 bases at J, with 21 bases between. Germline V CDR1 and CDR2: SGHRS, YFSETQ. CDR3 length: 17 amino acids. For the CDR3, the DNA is TGCGCCAGCAGCTTGGGGCAGGGTCCTCTTTCGGGGGATGAGCAGTTCTTC. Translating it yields CASSLGQGPLSGDEQFF. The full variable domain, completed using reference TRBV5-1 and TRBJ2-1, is KAGVTQTPRYLIKTRGQQVTLSCSPISGHRSVSWYQQTPGQGLQFLFEYFSETQRNKGNFPGRFSGRQFSNSRSEMNVSTLELGDSALYLCASSLGQGPLSGDEQFFGPGTRLTVL.

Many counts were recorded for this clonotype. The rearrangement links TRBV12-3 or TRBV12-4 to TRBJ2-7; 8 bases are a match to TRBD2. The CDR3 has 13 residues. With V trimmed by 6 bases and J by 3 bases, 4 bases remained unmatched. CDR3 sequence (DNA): TGTGCCAGCAGGGAGGGACTAGTCTACGAGCAGTACTTC. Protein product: CASREGLVYEQYF.

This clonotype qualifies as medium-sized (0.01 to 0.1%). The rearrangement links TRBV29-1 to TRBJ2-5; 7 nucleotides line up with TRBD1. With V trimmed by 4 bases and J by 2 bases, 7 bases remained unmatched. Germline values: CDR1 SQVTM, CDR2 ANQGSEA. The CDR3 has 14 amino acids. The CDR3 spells CSVASRDSQETQYF. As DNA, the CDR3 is TGCAGCGTTGCATCCCGGGACAGTCAAGAGACCCAGTACTTC.

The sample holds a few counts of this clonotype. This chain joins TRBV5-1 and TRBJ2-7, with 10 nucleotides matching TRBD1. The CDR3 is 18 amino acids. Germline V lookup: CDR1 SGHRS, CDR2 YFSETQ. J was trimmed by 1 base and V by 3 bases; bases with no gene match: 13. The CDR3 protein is CASSSGDRGPRPSYEQYF. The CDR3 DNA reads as TGCGCCAGCAGCTCGGGGGACAGGGGTCCTAGGCCTTCCTACGAGCAGTACTTC.